This T cell receptor (beta chain) stems from a study of graft-versus-host responses after intestinal transplantation (dated by TCRdb to the early 2020s). About the full investigation: The transplants that recipients got were multivisceral, liver-intestinal, or isolated intestinal. Every recipient was given anti-thymocyte globulin induction, then maintenance tacrolimus and steroids for about three years. Graft-versus-host and host-versus-graft alloreactive T cell clones were tracked in the graft, circulation and bone marrow after intestinal transplantation using bulk TCR-beta CDR3 sequencing. Alloreactive clones were identified by sequencing pre-transplant mixed lymphocyte reaction products and comparing them with unstimulated pre-transplant donor and recipient T cells. The cohort enrolled some 23 intestinal transplant recipients, one of whom was a retransplant, and a few patients without pretransplant specimens were excluded. A peak of at least 4% donor T cells among recipient peripheral blood mononuclear cells was the definition used for donor T cell macrochimerism. Rather than being sequenced by the commercial service, samples from a few later patients were sequenced in-house on an Illumina MiSeq and processed with MiXCR.

This clone appeared once. Its antigen remains undetermined. No base quality information exists; no much larger clone differs at one position. The library came from the immunoSEQ multiplex PCR assay. In most patients, genomic DNA was isolated using the Qiagen DNeasy Blood and Tissue Kit and sent frozen to Adaptive Biotechnologies for TCR sequencing. For most patients, genomic DNA was subjected to high-throughput TCR-beta CDR3 sequencing by Adaptive Biotechnologies. Under the source paper's analysis protocol: Adaptive's ImmunoSEQ software supplied the TCR sequencing data for 15 to 20 patients, while MiXCR and VDJtools were used to process a few other patients. To correct CD4 versus CD8 sorting errors, any sequence found in both subsets at a frequency ratio below 5:1 was removed. CDR3 nucleotide sequences shared between donor and recipient were removed because their origin could not be assigned. To be classed as alloreactive, a clone needed at least 2-fold expansion over unstimulated cells and a minimum CFSE-low frequency of 0.002% (template counts) or 0.001% (read counts). Clones detected in sequenced pre-transplant spleen, lymph node, or MLR CFSE-low populations of the donor or recipient were defined as mappable. Cumulative frequency of alloreactive clones was calculated as a percentage of all sequences weighted by copy number. Entries here come from immuneACCESS through TCRdb and include only in-frame sequences with V and J called. Some clones fail to appear in such tables; in the studies checked, an unresolved V gene covers under half of the shortfall, and the cause of the remainder is unknown. V, J and clone size derive from that table, while D and trimming were established from the DNA sequence. The sample table holds tens of thousands of clones, of which approximately 94% were seen once. The ten most abundant clones make up more than 1.5% of the sample.

Reading the label with the study, this specimen's time point is: cells obtained before transplantation from donor or recipient. CD3+CD4+ and CD3+CD8+ populations were FACS-sorted from unstimulated pre-transplant donor and recipient cells taken from spleen or lymph nodes. Results and caveats for the whole study, not just this receptor: The relatively low number and heterogeneity of intestinal transplant patients limited the conclusions. GvH clones were detected in recipient bone marrow, and some of these GvH clones were observed earlier in ileal mucosa or blood, consistent with an intestinal mucosal origin. Peak levels of circulating GvH clones were associated with declines in HvG clones early after transplant. Patients with donor T cell macrochimerism had high GvH to HvG T cell clonal ratios in their allografts.

CDR1 and CDR2 were assigned from the germline V gene (reference sequence) as LNHDA and SQIVND. The CDR3, cysteine through phenylalanine, is 13 amino acids long. Kept here is only the CDR3 DNA, which spans 39 bases and is read in frame from base 1. The V end loses 6 bases and the J end loses 0 bases, and a stretch of 8 bases separates them. This TCR was recovered from a human donor who received an intestinal transplant. The sample in question was unstimulated CD8+ T cells sorted from spleen or lymph node cells, obtained before intestinal transplant. Here the chain combines TRBV19 and TRBJ1-1, with the identity of the D gene unclear. This receptor has the CDR3 CASSLVMNTEAFF. Read as DNA, the sequence is TGTGCCAGTAGCCTCGTTATGAACACTGAAGCTTTCTTT.